This T cell receptor beta chain appears in the sequencing data of a study of T-cell memory formation after mild COVID-19. This CDR3 has 14 amino acids. CDR1 is SGHRS and CDR2 is YFSETQ in the germline V gene. Trimming took off 4 bases at V and 2 bases at J, with 12 bases between the two ends. From 5'RACE with constant-segment primers came TCR alpha and TCR beta cDNA libraries that carried sample barcodes and UMIs. TCRdb re-called the 5' RACE reads through MiXCR, storing one row per CDR3 protein. The sample has fewer than 650,000 distinct CDR3 sequences, about 18% seen once; the top ten hold about 8.1%. This clonotype has just a few counts.

The receptor comes from an adult woman who had mild COVID-19 (a few samples of this study predate the infection). Cell type and time point are not known. The specimen sequenced was PBMCs or a T cell subset sorted from them (not recorded which). V is TRBV5-1 and J is TRBJ1-2; D perhaps matches TRBD1 (5 bases). Here the CDR3 reads CASSGTPRNYGYTF. The CDR3 nucleotides are TGCGCCAGCAGCGGGACCCCGAGGAACTATGGCTACACCTTC. Filled out from reference TRBV5-1 and TRBJ1-2, the complete variable domain reads KAGVTQTPRYLIKTRGQQVTLSCSPISGHRSVSWYQQTPGQGLQFLFEYFSETQRNKGNFPGRFSGRQFSNSRSEMNVSTLELGDSALYLCASSGTPRNYGYTFGSGTRLTVV.